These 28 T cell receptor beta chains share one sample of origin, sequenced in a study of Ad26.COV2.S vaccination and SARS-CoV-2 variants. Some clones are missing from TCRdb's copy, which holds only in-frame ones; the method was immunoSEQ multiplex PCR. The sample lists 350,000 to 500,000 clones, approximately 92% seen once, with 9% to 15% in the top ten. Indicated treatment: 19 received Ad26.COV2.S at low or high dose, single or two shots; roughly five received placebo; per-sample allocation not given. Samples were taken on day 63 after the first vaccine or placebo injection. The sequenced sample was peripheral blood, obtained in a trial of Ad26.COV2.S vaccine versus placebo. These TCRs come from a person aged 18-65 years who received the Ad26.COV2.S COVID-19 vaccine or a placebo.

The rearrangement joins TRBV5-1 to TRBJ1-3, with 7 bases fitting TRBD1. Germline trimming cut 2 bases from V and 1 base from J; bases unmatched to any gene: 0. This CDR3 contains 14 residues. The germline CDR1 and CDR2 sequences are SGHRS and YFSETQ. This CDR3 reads CASSLQGSGNTIYF. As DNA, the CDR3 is TGCGCCAGCAGCTTACAGGGGTCTGGAAACACCATATATTTT.

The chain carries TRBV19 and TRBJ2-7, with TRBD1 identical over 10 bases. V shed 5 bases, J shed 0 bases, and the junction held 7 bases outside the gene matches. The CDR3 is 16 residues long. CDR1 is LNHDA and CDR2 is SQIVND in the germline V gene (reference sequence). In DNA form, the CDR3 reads TGTGCCAGTAGTGTAACGACAGGGGGCGGCTCCTACGAGCAGTACTTC. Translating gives CASSVTTGGGSYEQYF.

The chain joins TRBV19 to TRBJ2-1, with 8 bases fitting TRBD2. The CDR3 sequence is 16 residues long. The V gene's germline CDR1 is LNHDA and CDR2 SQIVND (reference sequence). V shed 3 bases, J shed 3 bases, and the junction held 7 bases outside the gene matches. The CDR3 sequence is CASSMAVAGFYNEQFF. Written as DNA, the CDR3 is TGTGCCAGTAGTATGGCGGTAGCGGGATTCTACAATGAGCAGTTCTTC.

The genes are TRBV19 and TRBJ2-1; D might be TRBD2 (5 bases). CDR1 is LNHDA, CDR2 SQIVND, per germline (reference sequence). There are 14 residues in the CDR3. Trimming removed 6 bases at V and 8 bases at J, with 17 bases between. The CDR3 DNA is TGTGCCAGTAGCGGACTTGGGATAAGGGATGAGCAGTTCTTC. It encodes CASSGLGIRDEQFF.

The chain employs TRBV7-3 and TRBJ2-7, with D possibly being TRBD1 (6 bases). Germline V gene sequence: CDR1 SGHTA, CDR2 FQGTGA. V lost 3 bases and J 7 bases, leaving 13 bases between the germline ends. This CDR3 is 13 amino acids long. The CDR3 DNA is TGTGCCAGCAGCTTGTATACAGGGCTGGAGCAGTACTTC. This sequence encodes CASSLYTGLEQYF. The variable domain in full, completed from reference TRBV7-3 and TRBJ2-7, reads GAGVSQTPSNKVTEKGKYVELRCDPISGHTALYWYRQSLGQGPEFLIYFQGTGAADDSGLPNDRFFAVRPEGSVSTLKIQRTERGDSAVYLCASSLYTGLEQYFGPGTRLTVT.

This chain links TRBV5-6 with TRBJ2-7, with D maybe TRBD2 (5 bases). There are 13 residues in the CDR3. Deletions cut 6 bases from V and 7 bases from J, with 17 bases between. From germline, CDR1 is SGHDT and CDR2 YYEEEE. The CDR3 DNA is TGTGCCAGCAACCATCTCAACCAGCGGGAGCAGTACTTC. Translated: CASNHLNQREQYF.

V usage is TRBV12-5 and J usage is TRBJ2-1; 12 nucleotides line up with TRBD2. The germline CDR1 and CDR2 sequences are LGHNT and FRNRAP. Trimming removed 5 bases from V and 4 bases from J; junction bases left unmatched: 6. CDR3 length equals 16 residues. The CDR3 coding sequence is TGTGCTAGTGGTAGGACCCTAGCGGGAGGGTACAATGAGCAGTTCTTC. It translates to CASGRTLAGGYNEQFF.

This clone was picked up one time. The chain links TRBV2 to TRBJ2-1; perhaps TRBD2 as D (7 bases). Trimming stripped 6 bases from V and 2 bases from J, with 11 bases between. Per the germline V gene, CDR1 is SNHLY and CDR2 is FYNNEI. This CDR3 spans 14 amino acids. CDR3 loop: CASRGAGAYNEQFF. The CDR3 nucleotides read TGTGCCAGCAGGGGGGCGGGAGCCTACAATGAGCAGTTCTTC.

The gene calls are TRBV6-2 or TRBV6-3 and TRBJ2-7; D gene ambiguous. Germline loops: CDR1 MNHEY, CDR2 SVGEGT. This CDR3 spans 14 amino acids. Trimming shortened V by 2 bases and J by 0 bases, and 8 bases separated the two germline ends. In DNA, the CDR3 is TGTGCCAGCAGTTACGATCAGGTCTCCTACGAGCAGTACTTC. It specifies CASSYDQVSYEQYF.

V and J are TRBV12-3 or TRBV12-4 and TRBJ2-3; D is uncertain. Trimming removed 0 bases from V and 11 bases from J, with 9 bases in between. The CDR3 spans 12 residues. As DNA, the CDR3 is TGTGCCAGCAGTTTAGCGGGGAATATGCAGTATTTT. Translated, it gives CASSLAGNMQYF.

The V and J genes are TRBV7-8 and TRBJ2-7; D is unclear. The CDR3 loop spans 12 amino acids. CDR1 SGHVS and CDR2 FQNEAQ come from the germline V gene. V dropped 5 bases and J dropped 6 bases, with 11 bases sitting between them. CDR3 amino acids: CASSPSRSEQYF. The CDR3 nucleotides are TGTGCCAGCAGCCCCTCCAGGAGCGAGCAGTACTTC.

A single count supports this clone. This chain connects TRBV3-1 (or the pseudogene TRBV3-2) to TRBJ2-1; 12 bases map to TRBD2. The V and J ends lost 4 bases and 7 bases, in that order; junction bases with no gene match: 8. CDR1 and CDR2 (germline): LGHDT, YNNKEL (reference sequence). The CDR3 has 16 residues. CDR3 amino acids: CASSPSRLAGVNEQFF. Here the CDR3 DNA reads TGTGCCAGCAGCCCCTCCCGACTAGCGGGAGTGAATGAGCAGTTCTTC.

Here the CDR3 reads CASKELMNTEAFF. The CDR3 DNA follows: TGTGCCAGCAAGGAGCTCATGAACACTGAAGCTTTCTTT. This chain links TRBV28 with TRBJ1-1; no clear D gene. This CDR3 contains 13 residues. Germline-derived CDR1 and CDR2 are MDHEN and SYDVKM. Trimming cost V 7 bases and J 0 bases, with 9 bases left between them.

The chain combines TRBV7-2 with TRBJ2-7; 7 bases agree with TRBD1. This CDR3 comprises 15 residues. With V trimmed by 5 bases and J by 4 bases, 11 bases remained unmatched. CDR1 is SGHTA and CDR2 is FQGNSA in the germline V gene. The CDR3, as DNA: TGTGCCAGCAGCCCGTTCACAGGGGTAGGGTACGAGCAGTACTTC. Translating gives CASSPFTGVGYEQYF.

DNA for the CDR3: TGTGCCAGCAGCTCCCGTGGCGGGAGGGCATTTGAGCAGTTCTTC. Translation: CASSSRGGRAFEQFF. The chain joins TRBV7-9 to TRBJ2-1, with TRBD2 matching 9 bases. V shed 4 bases and J 9 bases; nucleotides not matched to a gene: 10. The CDR3 consists of 15 residues. Looked up from germline, CDR1 is SEHNR and CDR2 is FQNEAQ (reference sequence).

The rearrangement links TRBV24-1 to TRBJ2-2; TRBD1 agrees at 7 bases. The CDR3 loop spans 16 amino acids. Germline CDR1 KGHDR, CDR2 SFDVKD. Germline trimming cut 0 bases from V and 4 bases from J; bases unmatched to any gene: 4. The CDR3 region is CATSDLRQGFTGELFF. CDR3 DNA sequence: TGTGCCACCAGTGATTTGCGACAGGGCTTCACCGGGGAGCTGTTTTTT.

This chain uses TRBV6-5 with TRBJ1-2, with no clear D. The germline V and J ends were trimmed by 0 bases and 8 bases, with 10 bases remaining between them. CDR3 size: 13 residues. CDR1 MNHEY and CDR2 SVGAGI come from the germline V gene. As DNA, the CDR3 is TGTGCCAGCAGTTACTCGAGCCTGCGGGGCTACACCTTC. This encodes CASSYSSLRGYTF.

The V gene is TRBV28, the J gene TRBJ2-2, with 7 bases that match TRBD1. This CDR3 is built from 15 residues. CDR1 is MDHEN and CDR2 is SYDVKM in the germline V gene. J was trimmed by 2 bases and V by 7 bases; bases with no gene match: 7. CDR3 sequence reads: CASNWGQLNTGELFF. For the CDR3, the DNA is TGTGCCAGCAACTGGGGACAGCTTAACACCGGGGAGCTGTTTTTT.

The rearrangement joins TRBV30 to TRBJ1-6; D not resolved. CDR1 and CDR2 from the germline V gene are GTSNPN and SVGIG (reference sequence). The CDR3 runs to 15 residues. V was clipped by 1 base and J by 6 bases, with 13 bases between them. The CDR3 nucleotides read TGTGCCTGGAGTGGAGTGGGCGACACTAATTCACCCCTCCACTTT. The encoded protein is CAWSGVGDTNSPLHF.

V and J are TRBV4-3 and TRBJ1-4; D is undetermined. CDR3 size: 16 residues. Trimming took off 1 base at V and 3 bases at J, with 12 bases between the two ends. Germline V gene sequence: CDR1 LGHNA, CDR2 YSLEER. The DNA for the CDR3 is TGCGCCAGCAGCCAAGGGACCGGTGGGTCTAATGAAAAACTGTTTTTT. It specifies CASSQGTGGSNEKLFF.

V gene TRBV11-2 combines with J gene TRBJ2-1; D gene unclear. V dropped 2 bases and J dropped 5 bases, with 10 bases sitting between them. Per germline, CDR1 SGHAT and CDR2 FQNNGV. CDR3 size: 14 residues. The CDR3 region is CASSLRLENNEQFF. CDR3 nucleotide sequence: TGTGCCAGCAGCTTACGTTTAGAAAACAATGAGCAGTTCTTC.

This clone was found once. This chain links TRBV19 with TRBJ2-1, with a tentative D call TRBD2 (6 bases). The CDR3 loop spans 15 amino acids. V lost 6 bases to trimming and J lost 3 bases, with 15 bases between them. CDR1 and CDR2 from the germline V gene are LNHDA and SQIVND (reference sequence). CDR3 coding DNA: TGTGCCAGTAGCCTCACCGGGACTCACTACAATGAGCAGTTCTTC. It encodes CASSLTGTHYNEQFF.

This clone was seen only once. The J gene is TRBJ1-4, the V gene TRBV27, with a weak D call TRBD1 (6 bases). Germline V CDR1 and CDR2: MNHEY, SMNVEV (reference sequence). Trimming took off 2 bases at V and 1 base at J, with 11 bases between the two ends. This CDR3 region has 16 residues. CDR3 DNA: TGTGCCAGCAGTTTACGACCCAGGGGAACTAATGAAAAACTGTTTTTT. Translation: CASSLRPRGTNEKLFF.

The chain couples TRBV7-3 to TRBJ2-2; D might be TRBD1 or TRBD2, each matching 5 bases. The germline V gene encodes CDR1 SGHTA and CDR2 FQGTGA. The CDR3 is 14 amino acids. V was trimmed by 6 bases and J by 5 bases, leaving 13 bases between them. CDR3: CASSRDGETGELFF. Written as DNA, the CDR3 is TGTGCCAGCAGTAGGGACGGAGAGACCGGGGAGCTGTTTTTT.

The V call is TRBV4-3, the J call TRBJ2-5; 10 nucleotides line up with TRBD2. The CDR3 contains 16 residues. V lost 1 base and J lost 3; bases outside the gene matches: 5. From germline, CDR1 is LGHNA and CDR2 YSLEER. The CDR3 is CASSQVEREGKETQYF. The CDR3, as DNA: TGCGCCAGCAGCCAAGTGGAGCGGGAGGGAAAAGAGACCCAGTACTTC.

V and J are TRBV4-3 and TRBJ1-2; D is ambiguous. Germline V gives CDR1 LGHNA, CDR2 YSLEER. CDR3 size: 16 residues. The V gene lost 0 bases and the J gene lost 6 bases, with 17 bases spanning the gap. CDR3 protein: CASSQEGVRRLNGYTF. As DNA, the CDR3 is TGCGCCAGCAGCCAAGAGGGAGTCAGGCGTTTGAATGGCTACACCTTC.

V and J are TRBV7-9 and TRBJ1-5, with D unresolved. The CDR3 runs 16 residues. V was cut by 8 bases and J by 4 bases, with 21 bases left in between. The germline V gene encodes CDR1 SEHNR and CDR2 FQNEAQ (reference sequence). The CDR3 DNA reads TGTGCCAGCCTAAATACGGGGAGAGGGCGTAATCAGCCCCAGCATTTT. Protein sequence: CASLNTGRGRNQPQHF.

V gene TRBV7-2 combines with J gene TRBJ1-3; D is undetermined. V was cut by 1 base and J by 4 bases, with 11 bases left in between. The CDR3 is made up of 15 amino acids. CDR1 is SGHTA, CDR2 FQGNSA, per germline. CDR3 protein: CASSLGVPSGNTIYF. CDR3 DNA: TGTGCCAGCAGCTTAGGGGTGCCTTCCGGAAACACCATATATTTT.